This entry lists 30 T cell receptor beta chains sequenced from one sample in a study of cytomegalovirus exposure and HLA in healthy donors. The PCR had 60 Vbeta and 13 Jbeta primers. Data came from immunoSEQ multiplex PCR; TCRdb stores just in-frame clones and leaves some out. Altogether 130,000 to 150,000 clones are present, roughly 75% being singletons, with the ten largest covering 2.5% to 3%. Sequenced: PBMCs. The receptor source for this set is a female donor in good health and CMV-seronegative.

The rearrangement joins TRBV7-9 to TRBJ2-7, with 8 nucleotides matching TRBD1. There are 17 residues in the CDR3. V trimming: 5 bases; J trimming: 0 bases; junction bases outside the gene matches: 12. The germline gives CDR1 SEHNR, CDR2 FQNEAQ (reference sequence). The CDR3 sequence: CASSPLRSGGASYEQYF. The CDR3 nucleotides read TGTGCCAGCAGCCCCCTCAGGTCAGGGGGCGCCTCCTACGAGCAGTACTTC.

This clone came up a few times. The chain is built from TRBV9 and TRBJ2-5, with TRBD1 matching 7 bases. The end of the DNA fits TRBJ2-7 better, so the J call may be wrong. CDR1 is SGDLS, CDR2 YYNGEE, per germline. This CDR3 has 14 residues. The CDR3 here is CASSGPGGSYEQYF. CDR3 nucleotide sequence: TGTGCCAGCAGCGGCCCAGGGGGCTCCTACGAGCAGTACTTC.

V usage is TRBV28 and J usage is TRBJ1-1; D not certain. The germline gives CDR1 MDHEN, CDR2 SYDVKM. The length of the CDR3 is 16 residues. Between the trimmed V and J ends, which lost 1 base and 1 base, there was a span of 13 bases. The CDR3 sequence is CASSLSAGLGNTEAFF. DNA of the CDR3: TGTGCCAGCAGTTTATCGGCAGGCTTGGGGAACACTGAAGCTTTCTTT.

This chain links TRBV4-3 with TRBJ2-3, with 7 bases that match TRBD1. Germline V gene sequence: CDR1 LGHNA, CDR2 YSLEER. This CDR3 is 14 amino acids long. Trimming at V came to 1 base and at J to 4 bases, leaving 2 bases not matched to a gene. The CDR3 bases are TGCGCCAGCAGCCAAGGGACAGGATCAGATACGCAGTATTTT. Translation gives CASSQGTGSDTQYF.

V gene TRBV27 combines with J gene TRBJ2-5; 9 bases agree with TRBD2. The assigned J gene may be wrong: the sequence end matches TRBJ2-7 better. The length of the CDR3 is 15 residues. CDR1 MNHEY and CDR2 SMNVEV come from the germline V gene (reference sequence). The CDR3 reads CASSFTTSGSYEQYF. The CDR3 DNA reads TGTGCCAGCAGTTTCACGACTAGCGGCTCCTACGAGCAGTACTTC.

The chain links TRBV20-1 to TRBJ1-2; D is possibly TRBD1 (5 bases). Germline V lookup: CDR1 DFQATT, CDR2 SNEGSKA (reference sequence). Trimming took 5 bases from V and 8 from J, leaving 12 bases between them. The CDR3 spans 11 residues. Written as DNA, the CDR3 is TGCAGTGCTTTTCAGGGTGTCGGCTACACCTTC. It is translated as CSAFQGVGYTF.

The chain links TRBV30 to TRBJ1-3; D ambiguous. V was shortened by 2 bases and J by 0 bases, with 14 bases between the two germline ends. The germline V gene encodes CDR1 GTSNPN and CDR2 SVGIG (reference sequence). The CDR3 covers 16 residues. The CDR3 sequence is CAWSLQAGNSGNTIYF. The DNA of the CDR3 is TGTGCCTGGAGTCTCCAAGCGGGTAACTCTGGAAACACCATATATTTT.

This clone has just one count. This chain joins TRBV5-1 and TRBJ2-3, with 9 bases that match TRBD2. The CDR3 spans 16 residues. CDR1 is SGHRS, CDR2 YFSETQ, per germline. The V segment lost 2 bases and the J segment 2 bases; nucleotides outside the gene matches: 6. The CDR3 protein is CASSLPGLASTDTQYF. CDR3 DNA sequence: TGCGCCAGCAGCTTACCGGGACTAGCATCCACAGATACGCAGTATTTT.

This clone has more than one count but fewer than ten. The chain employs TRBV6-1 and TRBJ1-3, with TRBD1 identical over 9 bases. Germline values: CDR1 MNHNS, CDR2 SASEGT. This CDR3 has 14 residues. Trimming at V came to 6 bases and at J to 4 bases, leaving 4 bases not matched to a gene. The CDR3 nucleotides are TGTGCCAGCAGGGCACAGGGGGCCGGAAACACCATATATTTT. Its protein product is CASRAQGAGNTIYF.

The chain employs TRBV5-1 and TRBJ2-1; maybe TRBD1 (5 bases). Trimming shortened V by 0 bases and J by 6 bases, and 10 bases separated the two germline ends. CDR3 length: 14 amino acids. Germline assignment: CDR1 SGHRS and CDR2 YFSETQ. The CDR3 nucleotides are TGCGCCAGCAGCTTGGGGGGCCCGGGCAATGAGCAGTTCTTC. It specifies CASSLGGPGNEQFF.

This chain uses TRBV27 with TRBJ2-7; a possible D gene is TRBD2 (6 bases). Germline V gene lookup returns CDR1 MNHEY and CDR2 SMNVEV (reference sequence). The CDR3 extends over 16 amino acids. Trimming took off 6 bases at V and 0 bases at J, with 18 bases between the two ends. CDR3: CASRGGSSRNSYEQYF. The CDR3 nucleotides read TGTGCCAGCAGGGGGGGATCCTCCCGAAACTCCTACGAGCAGTACTTC.

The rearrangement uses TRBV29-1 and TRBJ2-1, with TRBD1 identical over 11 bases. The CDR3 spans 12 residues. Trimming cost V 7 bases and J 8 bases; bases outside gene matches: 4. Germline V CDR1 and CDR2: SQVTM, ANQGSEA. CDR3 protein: CSAGQGADEQFF. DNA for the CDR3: TGCAGCGCCGGACAGGGGGCGGATGAGCAGTTCTTC.

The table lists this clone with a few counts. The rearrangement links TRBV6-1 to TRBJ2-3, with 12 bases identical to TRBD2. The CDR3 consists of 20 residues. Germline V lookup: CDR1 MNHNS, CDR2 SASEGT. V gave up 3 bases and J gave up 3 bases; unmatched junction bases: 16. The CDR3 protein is CASSEWTSGTGVGGTDTQYF. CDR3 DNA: TGTGCCAGCAGTGAGTGGACTAGCGGGACAGGAGTCGGGGGAACAGATACGCAGTATTTT.

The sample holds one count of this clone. CDR3 loop: CAISMPGQISYEQYF. CDR3 sequence (DNA): TGTGCCATCAGCATGCCGGGACAGATCTCCTACGAGCAGTACTTC. This chain uses TRBV10-3 with TRBJ2-7; 7 positions match TRBD1. CDR1 and CDR2 (germline): ENHRY, SYGVKD. This CDR3 spans 15 amino acids. The junction had 8 bases not matched to a gene; V was cut back by 6 bases and J by 0 bases.

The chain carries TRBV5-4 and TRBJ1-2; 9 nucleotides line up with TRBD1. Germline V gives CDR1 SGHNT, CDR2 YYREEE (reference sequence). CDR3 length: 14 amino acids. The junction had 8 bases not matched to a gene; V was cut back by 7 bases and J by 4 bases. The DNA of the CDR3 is TGTGCCAGCGTATTAGAGGGACAGGGCTATGGCTACACCTTC. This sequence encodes CASVLEGQGYGYTF.

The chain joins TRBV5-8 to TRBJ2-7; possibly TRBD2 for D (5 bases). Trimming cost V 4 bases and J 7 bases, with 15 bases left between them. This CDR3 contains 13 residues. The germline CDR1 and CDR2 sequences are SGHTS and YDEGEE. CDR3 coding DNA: TGTGCCAGCAGCACGGTCCCGCCGGGGGAGCAGTACTTC. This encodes CASSTVPPGEQYF.

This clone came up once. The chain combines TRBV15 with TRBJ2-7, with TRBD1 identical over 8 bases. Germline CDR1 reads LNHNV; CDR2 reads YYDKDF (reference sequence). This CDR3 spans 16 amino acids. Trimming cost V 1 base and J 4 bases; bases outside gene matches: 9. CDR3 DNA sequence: TGTGCCACCAGCAGAGTGAGATCAGGGGGCTTATACGAGCAGTACTTC. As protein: CATSRVRSGGLYEQYF.

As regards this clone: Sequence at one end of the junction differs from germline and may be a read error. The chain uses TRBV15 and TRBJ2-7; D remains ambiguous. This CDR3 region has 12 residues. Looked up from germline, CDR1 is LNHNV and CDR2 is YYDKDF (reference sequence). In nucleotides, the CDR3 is TGTGCCACCAGCAGAGAGGGCATCCGCCTATCCTTC. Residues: CATSREGIRLSF.

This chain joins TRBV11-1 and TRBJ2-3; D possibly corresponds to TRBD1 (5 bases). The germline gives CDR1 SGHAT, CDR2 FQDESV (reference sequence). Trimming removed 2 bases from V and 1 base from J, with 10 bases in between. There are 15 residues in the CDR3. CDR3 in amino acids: CASSLRGWGTDTQYF. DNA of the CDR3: TGTGCCAGCAGCTTAAGGGGTTGGGGCACAGATACGCAGTATTTT.

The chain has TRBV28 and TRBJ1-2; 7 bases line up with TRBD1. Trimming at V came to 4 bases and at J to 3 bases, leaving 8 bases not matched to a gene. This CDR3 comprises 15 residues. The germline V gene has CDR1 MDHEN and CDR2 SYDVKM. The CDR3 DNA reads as TGTGCCAGCAGTTCTGAGACAGGGTTTCACTATGGCTACACCTTC. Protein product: CASSSETGFHYGYTF.

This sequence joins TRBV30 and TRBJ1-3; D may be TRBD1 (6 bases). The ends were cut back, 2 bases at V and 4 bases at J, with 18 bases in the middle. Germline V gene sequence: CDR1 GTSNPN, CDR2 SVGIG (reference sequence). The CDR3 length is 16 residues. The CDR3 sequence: CAWSQLKQGYGNTIYF. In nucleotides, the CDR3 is TGTGCCTGGAGTCAACTCAAACAGGGTTACGGAAACACCATATATTTT.

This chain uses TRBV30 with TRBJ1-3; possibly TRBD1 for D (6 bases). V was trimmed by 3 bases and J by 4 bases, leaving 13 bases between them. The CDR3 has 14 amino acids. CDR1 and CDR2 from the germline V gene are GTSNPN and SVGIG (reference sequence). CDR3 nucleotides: TGTGCCTGGAGAAATGAGGGGACAGGAAACACCATATATTTT. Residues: CAWRNEGTGNTIYF.

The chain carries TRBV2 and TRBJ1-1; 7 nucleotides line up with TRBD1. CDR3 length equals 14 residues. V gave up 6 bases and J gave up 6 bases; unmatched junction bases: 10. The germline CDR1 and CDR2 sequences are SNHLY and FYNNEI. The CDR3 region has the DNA TGTGCCAGCAGGAGCCAGGGGGACCTTGCTGAAGCTTTCTTT. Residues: CASRSQGDLAEAFF.

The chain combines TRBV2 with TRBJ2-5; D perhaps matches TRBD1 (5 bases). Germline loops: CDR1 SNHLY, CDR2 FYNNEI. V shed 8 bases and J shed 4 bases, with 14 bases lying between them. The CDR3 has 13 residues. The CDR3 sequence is CASGANSGETQYF. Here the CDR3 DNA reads TGTGCCAGCGGGGCCAATTCGGGAGAGACCCAGTACTTC.

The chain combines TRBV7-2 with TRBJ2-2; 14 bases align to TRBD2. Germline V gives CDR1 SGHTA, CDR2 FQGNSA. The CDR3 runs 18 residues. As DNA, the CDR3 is TGTGCTCGAAGGGGAAGGACTAGCGGGAGGCAGGATACCGGGGAGCTGTTTTTT. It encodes CARRGRTSGRQDTGELFF.

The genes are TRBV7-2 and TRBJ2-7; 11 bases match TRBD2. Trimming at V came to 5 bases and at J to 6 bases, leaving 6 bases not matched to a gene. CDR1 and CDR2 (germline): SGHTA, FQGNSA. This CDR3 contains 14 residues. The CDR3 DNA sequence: TGTGCCAGCAGCCTATTAGCGGGGGGGGGCGAGCAGTACTTC. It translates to CASSLLAGGGEQYF.

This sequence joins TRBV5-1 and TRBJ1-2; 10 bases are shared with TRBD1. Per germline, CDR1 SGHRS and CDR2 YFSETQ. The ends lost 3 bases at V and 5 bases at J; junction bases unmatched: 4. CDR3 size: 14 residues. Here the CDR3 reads CASSSDRGPYGYTF. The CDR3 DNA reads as TGCGCCAGCAGCTCCGACAGGGGGCCATATGGCTACACCTTC.

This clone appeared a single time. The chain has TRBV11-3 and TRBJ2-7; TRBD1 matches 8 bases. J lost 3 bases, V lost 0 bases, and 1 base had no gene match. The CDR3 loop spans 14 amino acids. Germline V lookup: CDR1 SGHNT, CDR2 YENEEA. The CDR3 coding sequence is TGTGCCAGCAGCTTAGAGGGACAGGACTACGAGCAGTACTTC. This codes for CASSLEGQDYEQYF.

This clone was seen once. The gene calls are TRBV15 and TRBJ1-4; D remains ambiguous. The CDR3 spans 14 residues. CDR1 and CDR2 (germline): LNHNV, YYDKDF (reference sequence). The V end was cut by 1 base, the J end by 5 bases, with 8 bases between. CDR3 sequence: CATSRGEENEKLFF. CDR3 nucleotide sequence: TGTGCCACCAGCAGAGGGGAGGAAAATGAAAAACTGTTTTTT. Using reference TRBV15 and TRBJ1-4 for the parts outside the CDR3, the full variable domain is DAMVIQNPRYQVTQFGKPVTLSCSQTLNHNVMYWYQQKSSQAPKLLFHYYDKDFNNEADTPDNFQSRRPNTSFCFLDIRSPGLGDTAMYLCATSRGEENEKLFFGSGTQLSVL.

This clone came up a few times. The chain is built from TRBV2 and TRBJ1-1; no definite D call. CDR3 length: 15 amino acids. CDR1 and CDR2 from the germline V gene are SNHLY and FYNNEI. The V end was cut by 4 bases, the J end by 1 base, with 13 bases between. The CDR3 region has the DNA TGTGCCAGCAGTGGAAGTGCAGGCCAGAACACTGAAGCTTTCTTT. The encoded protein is CASSGSAGQNTEAFF.